This T cell receptor beta chain was retrieved from a study of blood T cell repertoires in COVID-19 (TCRdb year 2020). In terms of the full investigation: Samples from collaborators originated in the United States, Italy and Spain and spanned both the acute and convalescent phases of COVID-19. The material from the prospective study consisted of cDNA or gDNA derived from T cells, B-cell-depleted T cells, or PBMCs. Deeply sampled blood TCRbeta repertoires from subjects exposed to, actively infected with, or recovered from COVID-19 were included in the dataset. The repertoires were made available in a free public database intended to serve as a resource for research on the immune response to SARS-CoV-2. Samples were obtained from the ongoing ImmuneRACE study (first 160 participants) and from 950 to 1,500 subjects provided by 6 global collaborators. The sample metadata nearly always contained a de-identified subject ID, COVID-19 status, age in years and sex. Where HLA class I and class II types were available, the types were taken from metadata supplied by the sample provider, not from assay-based typing. Overall study outcomes, separate from this receptor: The amount of clinical and demographic metadata varied by source and participant and was provided uncurated.

About this clone: Its antigen specificity is not known. No much larger clone exists at a distance of one base, and base qualities are not known.

After removal of 0 bases from V and 3 bases from J, the junction retains 6 bases not matched to a gene. According to the germline V gene, CDR1 reads SGHRS and CDR2 reads YFSETQ. The CDR3 runs 16 residues from the cysteine to the phenylalanine. Left in the record is the CDR3 DNA by itself, 48 bases read in frame from the first base. TCRbeta CDR3 regions were amplified from genomic DNA by means of the immunoSEQ Assay, a bias-controlled multiplex PCR. Regarding the original processing steps: Nucleated cell counts per sample were estimated from amplification of reference gene primers within the assay. To quantify the absolute abundance of each unique TCRbeta CDR3 rearrangement, sequence reads were collapsed and filtered. For each sample, productive Simpson clonality was calculated by taking the square root of Simpson's diversity index across productive rearrangements. TCRdb holds this immuneACCESS table with in-frame rearrangements only. Some clones are missing; in checked studies, unresolved V genes explain under half, and the rest has no known cause. V, J and clone size were drawn from that table, and D and trimming were deduced from the DNA. This sample lists more than 90,000 clones; 75% to 90% were detected once. The ten largest clones take up more than 1.5% of the sample.

Whole blood was collected in K2EDTA tubes by collaborating institutions according to the institutions' own protocols. For TCRbeta analysis, collaborators shipped samples in one of three forms: frozen whole blood, isolated PBMCs, or DNA extracted from either of those sample types. The rearrangement joined TRBV5-1 to TRBJ2-5, with 9 bases in between that match TRBD1. This sequence was found in a woman between 70 and 85 years old with active or convalescent COVID-19. The sequenced sample was peripheral blood. The nucleotide sequence reads as follows: TGCGCCAGCAGCTTGGGGGGACAGGGAACGAAAGAGACCCAGTACTTC. This encodes CASSLGGQGTKETQYF.